This T cell receptor beta chain appears in the sequencing data of a study of blood T cell repertoires in COVID-19. Overall study: Material from acute and convalescent COVID-19 was sourced from the United States, Italy and Spain.

Original data processing: Estimation of nucleated cell counts relied on the amplification of reference gene primers. The data were produced by immunoSEQ multiplex PCR, yet TCRdb's version contains in-frame clones alone and is incomplete. The DNA gave D and trimming, while V, J and clone size come from that table. The table shows 200,000 to 250,000 clones, with 79% occurring only once. Per the germline V gene, CDR1 is MGHDK and CDR2 is SYGVNS. Trimming left V 8 bases short and J 6 bases short, with 16 bases between. This CDR3 is built from 13 residues. The V and J genes are TRBV25-1 and TRBJ2-5; D is perhaps TRBD1 (6 bases). Input material: peripheral blood. The sequence came from a woman aged 35 to 49 with active or convalescent COVID-19. The CDR3 bases are TGTGCCAGCCTAAGGGACACGGGGAAGACCCAGTACTTC. The encoded protein is CASLRDTGKTQYF.